The 4 T cell receptor beta chains reported below all come from one sample, sequenced in a study of T cells expressing NK-cell markers. TCRdb reprocessed the 5' RACE reads and reports one entry per CDR3 protein, with no DNA. This repertoire includes over 200,000 distinct CDR3 sequences. The sequenced sample was blood T cells: a sorted CD56 or NKG2C T cell subset, CD4+ or CD8+ T cells, or bulk PBMC T cells (not recorded which). The receptor set was obtained from a man aged 18 to 30 in good health.

V gene TRBV20-1 combines with J gene TRBJ2-3; TCRdb's assignment of TRBD1 cannot be checked, as there is no DNA. Looked up from germline, CDR1 is DFQATT and CDR2 is SNEGSKA (reference sequence). The CDR3 loop spans 14 amino acids. CDR3: CSASPGLALDTQYF.

The rearrangement links TRBV29-1 to TRBJ1-5; the D call of TRBD1 rests on TCRdb alone, since no DNA is present to check it. The CDR3 consists of 15 residues. Germline CDR1 reads SQVTM; CDR2 reads ANQGSEA. CDR3 sequence reads: CSVEVSGASNQPQHF.

The rearrangement uses TRBV4-3 and TRBJ2-7; the TCRdb call, TRBD2, lacks DNA for checking. Germline values: CDR1 LGHNA, CDR2 YSLEER. CDR3 length: 15 residues. CDR3 protein: CASSQDYRLGREQYF.

The V gene is TRBV12-3 or TRBV12-4, the J gene TRBJ2-3; without DNA, the TCRdb call of TRBD1 cannot be checked. The CDR3 consists of 15 residues. CDR3 loop: CASRGNRGVPDTQYF.